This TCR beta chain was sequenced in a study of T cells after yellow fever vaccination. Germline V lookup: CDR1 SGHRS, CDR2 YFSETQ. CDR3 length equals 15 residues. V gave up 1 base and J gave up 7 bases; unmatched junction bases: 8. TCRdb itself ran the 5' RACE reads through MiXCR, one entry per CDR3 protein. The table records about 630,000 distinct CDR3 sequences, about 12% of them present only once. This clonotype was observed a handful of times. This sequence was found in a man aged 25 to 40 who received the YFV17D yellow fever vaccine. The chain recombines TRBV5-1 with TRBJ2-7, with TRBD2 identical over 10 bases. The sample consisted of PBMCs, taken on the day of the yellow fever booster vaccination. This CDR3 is CASSLSLAGEGEQYF. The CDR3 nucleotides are TGCGCCAGCAGCTTGTCGCTAGCGGGAGAGGGGGAGCAGTACTTC. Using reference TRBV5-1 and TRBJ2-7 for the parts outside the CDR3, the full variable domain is KAGVTQTPRYLIKTRGQQVTLSCSPISGHRSVSWYQQTPGQGLQFLFEYFSETQRNKGNFPGRFSGRQFSNSRSEMNVSTLELGDSALYLCASSLSLAGEGEQYFGPGTRLTVT.